One sample yielded the 29 T cell receptor beta chains listed below, sequenced in a study of blood T cells in healthy people across ages. For the second PCR, which ran for about 6 to 12 cycles, a sample-barcoded 5' primer and a J-beta primer mix were used. TCRdb redid the calling of the 5' RACE reads with MiXCR, one entry per CDR3 protein. The repertoire holds some 1.4 million distinct CDR3 sequences, roughly 45% seen once, with 6.5% to 10% in the top ten. Sequencing was performed on blood. These receptors came from a woman between 18 and 29 years old in good health.

In regard to this clonotype: Just one base apart from a much larger clone, this may be a read error. J is TRBJ2-1 and V is TRBV3-1; no definite D call. The V gene's germline CDR1 is LGHDT and CDR2 YNNKEL (reference sequence). The length of the CDR3 is 12 residues. The CDR3 DNA reads TGTGCCAGCAGCCAAACCTACAATGGGCAGTTCTTC. Translated, it gives CASSQTYNGQFF.

The CDR3 bases are TGTGCCAGCAGCCTGATACGGCGGGGTTTACGTTTCGGGTCCGATACGCAGTATTTT. Translated, it gives CASSLIRRGLRFGSDTQYF. The chain recombines TRBV12-3 or TRBV12-4 with TRBJ2-3; a weak D match, TRBD2 (6 bases). The CDR3 extends over 19 amino acids. Deletions cut 6 bases from V and 6 bases from J, with 31 bases between.

V usage is TRBV27 and J usage is TRBJ2-6; the D gene is possibly TRBD2 (5 bases). Germline CDR1 and CDR2: MNHEY and SMNVEV (reference sequence). V dropped 6 bases and J dropped 2 bases, with 11 bases sitting between them. The CDR3 sequence is 15 residues long. The CDR3 is CASRDLGAGANVLTF. The CDR3 DNA sequence: TGTGCCAGCAGGGACTTAGGCGCTGGGGCCAACGTCCTGACTTTC. Variable domain in full (rest from reference TRBV27 and TRBJ2-6): EAQVTQNPRYLITVTGKKLTVTCSQNMNHEYMSWYRQDPGLGLRQIYYSMNVEVTDKGDVPEGYKVSRKEKRNFPLILESPSPNQTSLYFCASRDLGAGANVLTFGAGSRLTVL.

This clonotype has just one count. The gene calls are TRBV9 and TRBJ2-7; a possible D gene is TRBD1 (6 bases). The length of the CDR3 is 15 residues. Germline CDR1 and CDR2: SGDLS and YYNGEE. Trimming stripped 3 bases from V and 2 bases from J, with 15 bases between. The CDR3 sequence: CASSEDTGLAYEQYF. The CDR3 DNA follows: TGTGCCAGCAGCGAAGACACAGGGTTGGCCTACGAGCAGTACTTC. The full variable domain, in which reference TRBV9 and TRBJ2-7 provide the parts outside the CDR3, is DSGVTQTPKHLITATGQRVTLRCSPRSGDLSVYWYQQSLDQGLQFLIQYYNGEERAKGNILERFSAQQFPDLHSELNLSSLELGDSALYFCASSEDTGLAYEQYFGPGTRLTVT.

The chain employs TRBV10-3 and TRBJ2-7, with D perhaps TRBD1 (6 bases). Germline V gene sequence: CDR1 ENHRY, CDR2 SYGVKD. The CDR3 sequence is 14 residues long. Deletions cut 11 bases from V and 4 bases from J, with 21 bases between. CDR3 DNA: TGTGCCTCCGGACAGATCTTTTTATTGTACGAGCAGTACTTC. It encodes CASGQIFLLYEQYF.

V gene TRBV12-3 or TRBV12-4 combines with J gene TRBJ1-6, with D tentatively TRBD1 (5 bases). Trimming took off 4 bases at V and 0 bases at J, with 10 bases between the two ends. CDR3 size: 16 residues. The CDR3 spells CASSSRAASYNSPLHF. The CDR3 nucleotides read TGTGCCAGCAGTTCCAGGGCGGCCTCCTATAATTCACCCCTCCACTTT.

V is TRBV15 and J is TRBJ2-3; D is undetermined. The CDR3 loop spans 13 amino acids. V lost 0 bases to trimming and J lost 3 bases, with 4 bases between them. The V gene's germline CDR1 is LNHNV and CDR2 YYDKDF (reference sequence). CDR3 DNA: TGTGCCACCAGCAGAGACCTGACAGATACGCAGTATTTT. Protein sequence: CATSRDLTDTQYF.

This sequence joins TRBV10-2 and TRBJ2-1; possibly TRBD1 for D (6 bases). The CDR3 runs 15 residues. CDR1 and CDR2 from the germline V gene are WSHSY and SAAADI. The ends were cut back, 5 bases at V and 2 bases at J, with 13 bases in the middle. The CDR3, as DNA: TGCGCCAGCAGTAGGACCCGGGACACCTACAATGAGCAGTTCTTC. This encodes CASSRTRDTYNEQFF.

The chain carries TRBV20-1 and TRBJ2-7, with D possibly matching TRBD1 (5 bases). Germline CDR1 and CDR2: DFQATT and SNEGSKA (reference sequence). The CDR3 is 12 residues long. V was pared by 5 bases and J by 3 bases, with 11 bases between. Here the CDR3 DNA reads TGCAGTGCTGCCCCCAGGGACTACGAGCAGTACTTC. Translation: CSAAPRDYEQYF.

The rearrangement uses TRBV7-2 and TRBJ2-3; TRBD1 matches 9 bases. Germline V gene data show CDR1 as SGHTA and CDR2 as FQGNSA. The ends lost 6 bases at V and 0 bases at J; junction bases unmatched: 4. This CDR3 region has 15 residues. This CDR3 is CASRMTGGSTDTQYF. The CDR3 DNA reads as TGTGCCAGCAGAATGACAGGGGGTAGCACAGATACGCAGTATTTT. Full variable domain (rest looked up from reference TRBV7-2 and TRBJ2-3): GAGVSQSPSNKVTEKGKDVELRCDPISGHTALYWYRQSLGQGLEFLIYFQGNSAPDKSGLPSDRFSAERTGGSVSTLTIQRTQQEDSAVYLCASRMTGGSTDTQYFGPGTRLTVL.

The chain joins TRBV18 to TRBJ2-6, with TRBD1 as a possible D gene (6 bases). The CDR3 is 16 amino acids. The V gene's germline CDR1 is KGHSH and CDR2 LQKENI. V was cut by 3 bases and J by 4 bases, with 13 bases left in between. The CDR3 region is CASSPYRVAGANVLTF. The CDR3 DNA reads as TGTGCCAGCTCACCTTACAGGGTAGCAGGGGCCAACGTCCTGACTTTC.

The chain combines TRBV27 with TRBJ2-7; D might be TRBD1 (5 bases). The V gene's germline CDR1 is MNHEY and CDR2 SMNVEV (reference sequence). Trimming removed 2 bases from V and 4 bases from J, with 15 bases in between. The CDR3 spans 15 residues. The CDR3 DNA reads TGTGCCAGCAGTTTAGAAAGGGGCAGACCTTACGAGCAGTACTTC. Its protein is CASSLERGRPYEQYF.

This clonotype has only a few counts. J is TRBJ2-1 and V is TRBV6-5; D may be TRBD2 (5 bases). The CDR3 is 13 residues long. The germline V gene has CDR1 MNHEY and CDR2 SVGAGI. Trimming left V 5 bases short and J 7 bases short, with 12 bases between. This chain's CDR3 is CASSDGDRNEQFF. The CDR3 bases are TGTGCCAGCAGTGACGGGGATCGGAATGAGCAGTTCTTC.

A word on this clonotype: A read error may produce the germline difference seen at one junction end. This chain connects TRBV7-8 to TRBJ2-7; TRBD2 agrees at 7 bases. CDR3 length: 14 residues. The germline CDR1 and CDR2 sequences are SGHVS and FQNEAQ. In nucleotides, the CDR3 is TGTGCCAGCAGCGTAGCCCGGGGGGCCTACGAGCAGTACTTC. This sequence encodes CASSVARGAYEQYF.

There are a few counts of this clonotype. The rearrangement uses TRBV3-1 and TRBJ2-5; 10 nucleotides agree with TRBD2. The assigned J gene may be wrong: the sequence end matches TRBJ2-7 better. The CDR3 extends over 17 amino acids. The germline V gene has CDR1 LGHDT and CDR2 YNNKEL (reference sequence). The CDR3 loop reads CASSQIIPASGGYEQYF. CDR3 DNA: TGTGCCAGCAGCCAAATCATTCCGGCTAGCGGGGGTTACGAGCAGTACTTC.

This clonotype has a handful of counts. Here the CDR3 DNA reads TGCGCCAGCAGCCAGCCCGCCCAGACTGAAGAGACCCAGTACTTC. It yields the protein CASSQPAQTEETQYF. The gene calls are TRBV4-1 and TRBJ2-5; D not certain. The ends were cut back, 3 bases at V and 3 bases at J, with 14 bases in the middle. Germline V gene lookup returns CDR1 MGHRA and CDR2 YSYEKL. The CDR3 sequence is 15 residues long.

The chain employs TRBV6-2 or TRBV6-3 and TRBJ2-1, with TRBD2 matching 7 bases. The germline V gene encodes CDR1 MNHEY and CDR2 SVGEGT. Trimming cost V 8 bases and J 8 bases; bases outside gene matches: 15. This CDR3 spans 15 amino acids. The CDR3 nucleotides are TGTGCCAGCTGGCCGGGGGAAAGCGGGAAGTATGAGCAGTTCTTC. Translating gives CASWPGESGKYEQFF.

The J gene is TRBJ1-2, the V gene TRBV2; 7 nucleotides match TRBD1. Germline CDR1 SNHLY, CDR2 FYNNEI. There are 17 residues in the CDR3. The junction had 18 bases not matched to a gene; V was cut back by 7 bases and J by 4 bases. CDR3 DNA: TGTGCCAGCATCACGGCGGAGGGGGCCCCACGGGGCTATGGCTACACCTTC. Translated, it gives CASITAEGAPRGYGYTF.

This clonotype has more than one count but fewer than ten. The chain joins TRBV20-1 to TRBJ2-3; 12 nucleotides agree with TRBD2. Germline V lookup: CDR1 DFQATT, CDR2 SNEGSKA (reference sequence). The CDR3 extends over 15 amino acids. Trimming at V came to 4 bases and at J to 3 bases, leaving 5 bases not matched to a gene. CDR3 in amino acids: CSAISTSGRTDTQYF. The DNA for the CDR3 is TGCAGTGCTATAAGTACTAGCGGGAGGACAGATACGCAGTATTTT.

The chain is built from TRBV18 and TRBJ2-7; TRBD1 matches 9 bases. The CDR3 totals 18 residues. The V and J ends lost 2 bases and 4 bases, in that order; junction bases with no gene match: 15. CDR1 is KGHSH, CDR2 LQKENI, per germline. CDR3 nucleotides: TGTGCCAGCTCACCATACGAACAGGGGGCGATCATGACGTACGAGCAGTACTTC. Translated, it gives CASSPYEQGAIMTYEQYF.

This clonotype came up a few times. The genes are TRBV6-5 and TRBJ1-6; D is unclear. CDR1 and CDR2 from the germline V gene are MNHEY and SVGAGI. This CDR3 spans 15 amino acids. V lost 0 bases, J lost 8 bases, and 11 bases lay in between. This CDR3 is CASSYSRQLDSPLHF. CDR3 coding DNA: TGTGCCAGCAGTTACTCGCGGCAGTTGGATTCACCCCTCCACTTT.

The CDR3 reads CASSGLEAAFYEQYF. The CDR3 DNA reads TGTGCCAGCAGTGGACTAGAGGCCGCCTTTTACGAGCAGTACTTC. The rearrangement joins TRBV2 to TRBJ2-5; D may be TRBD2 (6 bases). The DNA end is more similar to TRBJ2-7, so the J call may be wrong. The CDR3 extends over 15 amino acids. Looked up from germline, CDR1 is SNHLY and CDR2 is FYNNEI.

To note about this clonotype: An end of the junction does not agree with germline; a read error may underlie this. V usage is TRBV11-1 and J usage is TRBJ1-1; D not certain. Germline CDR1 reads SGHAT; CDR2 reads FQDESV (reference sequence). This CDR3 contains 16 residues. Here the CDR3 DNA reads TGTGCCAGCAGACCTGAGGTGGCAGAGGCCAGCACTAAAGCTTTCTTT. Translated, it gives CASRPEVAEASTKAFF.

This clonotype was counted a few times. The chain recombines TRBV5-5 with TRBJ2-3; weak D call: TRBD1 (5 bases). The CDR3 runs to 16 residues. Trimming cost V 5 bases and J 2 bases, with 18 bases left between them. Per germline, CDR1 SGHKS and CDR2 YYEKEE (reference sequence). Written as DNA, the CDR3 is TGTGCCAGCAGGATACAGGTAAACTCCCCCACAGATACGCAGTATTTT. Its protein product is CASRIQVNSPTDTQYF.

This rearrangement joins TRBV6-5 to TRBJ2-5; D is possibly TRBD1 (7 bases). Germline values: CDR1 MNHEY, CDR2 SVGAGI. The V end was cut by 2 bases, the J end by 11 bases, with 15 bases between. CDR3 size: 13 residues. The CDR3 DNA reads as TGTGCCAGCAGTTACGCGGGACAGATACAGCAGTACTTC. This translates into CASSYAGQIQQYF.

The rearrangement uses TRBV5-1 and TRBJ1-1; D gene ambiguous. The V end lost 1 base, the J end lost 6 bases, and 19 bases lay between the germline ends. The CDR3 spans 16 residues. Per germline, CDR1 SGHRS and CDR2 YFSETQ. The CDR3 sequence is CASSLRAPVAGAEAFF. DNA for the CDR3: TGCGCCAGCAGCTTGCGGGCACCAGTTGCTGGGGCTGAAGCTTTCTTT.

This clonotype was observed a few times. This chain joins TRBV10-3 and TRBJ1-2; no firm D call. Deletions cut 4 bases from V and 2 bases from J, with 8 bases between. The CDR3 contains 13 residues. Per germline, CDR1 ENHRY and CDR2 SYGVKD. The CDR3 reads CAISGGPNYGYTF. The CDR3 DNA follows: TGTGCCATCAGTGGAGGGCCGAACTATGGCTACACCTTC.

The V call is TRBV30, the J call TRBJ2-5; tentatively, D is TRBD1 (6 bases). Near its end, the DNA agrees better with TRBJ2-7, so the J call may be wrong. There are 13 residues in the CDR3. Germline V CDR1 and CDR2: GTSNPN, SVGIG (reference sequence). This CDR3 reads CAWSGQATYEQYF. CDR3 sequence (DNA): TGTGCCTGGAGTGGACAGGCGACCTACGAGCAGTACTTC.

This chain links TRBV6-5 with TRBJ2-7; no clear D. CDR3 length: 16 residues. Germline values: CDR1 MNHEY, CDR2 SVGAGI. V lost 0 bases and J 3 bases, leaving 15 bases between the germline ends. The CDR3 DNA follows: TGTGCCAGCAGTTACTCGATGTTGCAAGGGATCTACGAGCAGTACTTC. Residues: CASSYSMLQGIYEQYF.